These 19 T cell receptor beta chains came from one sample sequenced in a study of blood T cell repertoires in COVID-19. The repertoire was sequenced with immunoSEQ multiplex PCR; TCRdb's copy has only in-frame clones and lacks some. The sample gives about 140,000 clones, over 60% of which show up once; around 4.8% is in the top ten. Material for sequencing was peripheral blood. The receptors were sampled from a woman aged 80 or over with active or convalescent COVID-19.

V usage is TRBV9 and J usage is TRBJ1-4; TRBD1 matches at 9 bases. Losses at the gene ends were 4 bases for V and 3 bases for J; bases not matched to a gene: 10. Germline V gene data show CDR1 as SGDLS and CDR2 as YYNGEE. This CDR3 contains 17 residues. Written as DNA, the CDR3 is TGTGCCAGCAGCCCCGCCGGGACAGGGTTTCCTAATGAAAAACTGTTTTTT. This codes for CASSPAGTGFPNEKLFF.

V and J are TRBV18 and TRBJ2-3; 8 bases align to TRBD2. This CDR3 spans 15 amino acids. The V and J ends lost 5 bases and 4 bases, in that order; junction bases with no gene match: 8. CDR1 KGHSH and CDR2 LQKENI come from the germline V gene. CDR3 nucleotides: TGTGCCAGCTCAGGACTAGCTGGAGGGGCAGATACGCAGTATTTT. This encodes CASSGLAGGADTQYF. Drawing the rest from reference TRBV18 and TRBJ2-3, the complete variable domain is NAGVMQNPRHLVRRRGQEARLRCSPMKGHSHVYWYRQLPEEGLKFMVYLQKENIIDESGMPKERFSAEFPKEGPSILRIQQVVRGDSAAYFCASSGLAGGADTQYFGPGTRLTVL.

The chain couples TRBV5-1 to TRBJ2-6; 13 positions match TRBD2. The CDR3 extends over 20 amino acids. J was trimmed by 0 bases and V by 4 bases; bases with no gene match: 10. Germline CDR1 SGHRS, CDR2 YFSETQ. The CDR3 is CASSMPTSGGTSSGANVLTF. CDR3 bases: TGCGCCAGCAGCATGCCGACTAGCGGGGGGACCTCCTCTGGGGCCAACGTCCTGACTTTC. The full variable domain, its missing parts supplied by reference TRBV5-1 and TRBJ2-6, is KAGVTQTPRYLIKTRGQQVTLSCSPISGHRSVSWYQQTPGQGLQFLFEYFSETQRNKGNFPGRFSGRQFSNSRSEMNVSTLELGDSALYLCASSMPTSGGTSSGANVLTFGAGSRLTVL.

This clone has only a few counts. The chain carries TRBV29-1 and TRBJ1-1; TRBD1 matches at 10 bases. V lost 1 base to trimming and J lost 6 bases; unmatched junction nucleotides: 2. The germline V gene has CDR1 SQVTM and CDR2 ANQGSEA. This CDR3 spans 13 amino acids. CDR3 amino acids: CSVEGQGASEAFF. The DNA for the CDR3 is TGCAGCGTTGAAGGACAGGGGGCCTCTGAAGCTTTCTTT.

This clone is a singleton in its sample. The gene calls are TRBV28 and TRBJ1-5; D unresolved. Germline-derived CDR1 and CDR2 are MDHEN and SYDVKM. CDR3 length: 16 residues. V lost 1 base and J 4 bases, leaving 14 bases between the germline ends. This CDR3 is CASSLSLDTNNQPQHF. Written as DNA, the CDR3 is TGTGCCAGCAGTTTATCTCTCGACACGAATAATCAGCCCCAGCATTTT.

J is TRBJ1-5 and V is TRBV6-1; weak D call: TRBD1 (6 bases). This CDR3 is 16 amino acids long. CDR1 and CDR2 (germline): MNHNS, SASEGT. V lost 3 bases to trimming and J lost 2 bases, with 14 bases between them. Written as DNA, the CDR3 is TGTGCCAGCAGTGATTTCGGGGGGCCCGGCAATCAGCCCCAGCATTTT. This codes for CASSDFGGPGNQPQHF.

The chain uses TRBV2 and TRBJ1-1; D is undetermined. The CDR3 runs to 14 residues. In germline, CDR1 is SNHLY, CDR2 FYNNEI. Trimming left V 4 bases short and J 1 base short, with 10 bases between. The CDR3 here is CASSVRAGNTEAFF. The CDR3 nucleotides read TGTGCCAGCAGTGTTCGGGCGGGGAACACTGAAGCTTTCTTT. Combining the CDR3 with reference TRBV2 and TRBJ1-1 gives the whole variable domain EPEVTQTPSHQVTQMGQEVILRCVPISNHLYFYWYRQILGQKVEFLVSFYNNEISEKSEIFDDQFSVERPDGSNFTLKIRSTKLEDSAMYFCASSVRAGNTEAFFGQGTRLTVV.

This clone was recorded a few times. The V gene is TRBV3-1 (or the pseudogene TRBV3-2), the J gene TRBJ1-5; perhaps TRBD1 as D (6 bases). The CDR3 length is 16 residues. The V end lost 4 bases, the J end lost 1 base, and 14 bases lay between the germline ends. The germline V gene encodes CDR1 LGHDT and CDR2 YNNKEL (reference sequence). In DNA, the CDR3 is TGTGCCAGCAGCCGAGGATCGGACAGCAGCAATCAGCCCCAGCATTTT. This sequence encodes CASSRGSDSSNQPQHF.

This clone was seen more than once but under ten times. The V call is TRBV7-2, the J call TRBJ2-5; a possible D gene is TRBD2 (6 bases). The CDR3 consists of 14 residues. Germline CDR1 and CDR2: SGHTA and FQGNSA. Deletions cut 4 bases from V and 3 bases from J, with 12 bases between. The CDR3 loop reads CASSSTGEKETQYF. DNA for the CDR3: TGTGCCAGCAGCTCAACGGGGGAAAAAGAGACCCAGTACTTC.

This chain joins TRBV7-9 and TRBJ1-2; maybe TRBD1 (5 bases). The length of the CDR3 is 13 residues. V was clipped by 4 bases and J by 2 bases, with 8 bases between them. Germline V gene data show CDR1 as SEHNR and CDR2 as FQNEAQ (reference sequence). CDR3 loop: CASSSQGNYGYTF. Here the CDR3 DNA reads TGTGCCAGCAGCTCCCAGGGAAACTATGGCTACACCTTC.

This chain links TRBV3-1 (or the pseudogene TRBV3-2) with TRBJ1-2, with TRBD1 matching 10 bases. This CDR3 has 17 residues. The germline CDR1 and CDR2 sequences are LGHDT and YNNKEL (reference sequence). The V segment lost 0 bases and the J segment 7 bases; nucleotides outside the gene matches: 11. In DNA form, the CDR3 reads TGTGCCAGCAGCCAAGAACCCCGCCGGGACAGGGGTCTTGGCTACACCTTC. This sequence encodes CASSQEPRRDRGLGYTF.

In its sample, this clone was seen once. Other DNA sequences within the sample encode an identical CDR3. This chain connects TRBV5-1 to TRBJ2-7; D remains ambiguous. CDR1 and CDR2 from the germline V gene are SGHRS and YFSETQ. Trimming stripped 1 base from V and 3 bases from J, with 8 bases between. This CDR3 has 13 amino acids. In DNA form, the CDR3 reads TGCGCCAGCAGCTTGTTGGGCGACTACGAGCAGTACTTC. Translating it yields CASSLLGDYEQYF.

The V call is TRBV27, the J call TRBJ1-2; D is perhaps TRBD1 (6 bases). The length of the CDR3 is 12 residues. Germline V CDR1 and CDR2: MNHEY, SMNVEV (reference sequence). Trimming cost V 7 bases and J 1 base, with 7 bases left between them. CDR3 sequence (DNA): TGTGCCAGCAAAGGGGGTAACTATGGCTACACCTTC. Translated, it gives CASKGGNYGYTF.

This clone showed up just once. The chain has TRBV2 and TRBJ2-5, with 12 nucleotides matching TRBD2. The CDR3 sequence is 15 residues long. Germline V gene sequence: CDR1 SNHLY, CDR2 FYNNEI. Germline trimming cut 6 bases from V and 5 bases from J; bases unmatched to any gene: 7. The CDR3, as DNA: TGTGCCAGCAGCCCTAGCGGGGGGGCAGGGGAGACCCAGTACTTC. Its translation is CASSPSGGAGETQYF.

This chain links TRBV2 with TRBJ2-1, with a tentative D call TRBD1 (7 bases). This CDR3 is 16 amino acids long. Trimming took 3 bases from V and 5 from J, leaving 17 bases between them. CDR1 and CDR2 from the germline V gene are SNHLY and FYNNEI. In DNA, the CDR3 is TGTGCCAGCAGTGAGGAGGGGACAGTGAAGAACAATGAGCAGTTCTTC. Residues: CASSEEGTVKNNEQFF.

This chain joins TRBV2 and TRBJ2-2; 7 nucleotides line up with TRBD1. The CDR3 extends over 15 amino acids. Germline CDR1 is SNHLY and CDR2 is FYNNEI. V dropped 6 bases and J dropped 2; count of bases not matched to a gene: 6. In nucleotides, the CDR3 is TGTGCCAGCAGCGCCCGACAGGGAAACACCGGGGAGCTGTTTTTT. This translates into CASSARQGNTGELFF. Drawing the rest from reference TRBV2 and TRBJ2-2, the complete variable domain is EPEVTQTPSHQVTQMGQEVILRCVPISNHLYFYWYRQILGQKVEFLVSFYNNEISEKSEIFDDQFSVERPDGSNFTLKIRSTKLEDSAMYFCASSARQGNTGELFFGEGSRLTVL.

The chain combines TRBV19 with TRBJ1-6; no reliable D call. This CDR3 contains 13 residues. From germline, CDR1 is LNHDA and CDR2 SQIVND (reference sequence). Trimming took 7 bases from V and 6 from J, leaving 10 bases between them. CDR3 sequence (DNA): TGTGCCAGTAAGGAGGGAGGTAATTCACCCCTCCACTTT. Its protein is CASKEGGNSPLHF.

There are a few counts of this clone. Written as DNA, the CDR3 is TGCAGCGTTGCTAAGGGGGGGCGCGTCTATGGGATGAACACTGAAGCTTTCTTT. It encodes CSVAKGGRVYGMNTEAFF. V gene TRBV29-1 combines with J gene TRBJ1-1; D is possibly TRBD1 (6 bases). CDR3 length equals 18 residues. CDR1 and CDR2 from the germline V gene are SQVTM and ANQGSEA. Trimming took 4 bases from V and 0 from J, leaving 24 bases between them.

This clone has more than one count but fewer than ten. The chain carries TRBV7-2 and TRBJ1-6, with a weak D call TRBD1 (6 bases). CDR1 SGHTA and CDR2 FQGNSA come from the germline V gene. This CDR3 contains 14 residues. The V end lost 8 bases, the J end lost 8 bases, and 16 bases lay between the germline ends. The CDR3 sequence is CASGNRAWDSPLHF. CDR3 bases: TGTGCCAGCGGCAACAGGGCTTGGGATTCACCCCTCCACTTT.